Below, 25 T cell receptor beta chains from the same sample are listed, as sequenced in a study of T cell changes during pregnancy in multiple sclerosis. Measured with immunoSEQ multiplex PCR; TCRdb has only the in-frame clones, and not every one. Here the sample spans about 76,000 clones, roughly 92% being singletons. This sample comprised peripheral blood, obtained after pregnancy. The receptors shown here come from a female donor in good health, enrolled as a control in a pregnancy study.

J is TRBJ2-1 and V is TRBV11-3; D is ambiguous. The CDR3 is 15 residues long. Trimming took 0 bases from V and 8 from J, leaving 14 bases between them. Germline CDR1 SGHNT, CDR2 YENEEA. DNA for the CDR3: TGTGCCAGCAGCTTAGACGGAGTTAAGGTTCATGAGCAGTTCTTC. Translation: CASSLDGVKVHEQFF.

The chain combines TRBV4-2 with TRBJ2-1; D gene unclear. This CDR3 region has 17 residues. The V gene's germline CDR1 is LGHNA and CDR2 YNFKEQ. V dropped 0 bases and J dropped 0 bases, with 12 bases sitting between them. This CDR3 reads CASSQDNYLSSYNEQFF. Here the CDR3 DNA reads TGTGCCAGCAGCCAAGATAACTACCTCAGCTCCTACAATGAGCAGTTCTTC.

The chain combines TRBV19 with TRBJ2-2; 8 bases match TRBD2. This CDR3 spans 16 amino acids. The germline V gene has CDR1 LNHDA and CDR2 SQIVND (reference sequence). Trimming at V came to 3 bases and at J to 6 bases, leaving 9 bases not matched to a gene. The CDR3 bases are TGTGCCAGTAGTATTTCCGGGGGGGCCTCCCCCGGGGAGCTGTTTTTT. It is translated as CASSISGGASPGELFF.

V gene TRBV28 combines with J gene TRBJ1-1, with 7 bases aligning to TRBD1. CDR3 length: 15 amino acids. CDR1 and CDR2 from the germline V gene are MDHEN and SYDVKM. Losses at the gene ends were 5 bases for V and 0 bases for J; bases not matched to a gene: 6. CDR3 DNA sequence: TGTGCCAGCAGTCGCGGGGACAGTTTGAACACTGAAGCTTTCTTT. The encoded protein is CASSRGDSLNTEAFF.

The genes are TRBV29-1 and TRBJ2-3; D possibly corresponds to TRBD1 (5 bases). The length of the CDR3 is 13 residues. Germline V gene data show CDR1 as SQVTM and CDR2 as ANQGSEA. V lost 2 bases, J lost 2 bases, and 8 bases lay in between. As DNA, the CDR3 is TGCAGCGTTGAACAGACAGACACAGATACGCAGTATTTT. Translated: CSVEQTDTDTQYF.

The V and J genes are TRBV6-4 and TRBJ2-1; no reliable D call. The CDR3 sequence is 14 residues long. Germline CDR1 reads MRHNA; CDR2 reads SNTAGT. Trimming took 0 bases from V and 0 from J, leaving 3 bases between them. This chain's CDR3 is CASSDSSSYNEQFF. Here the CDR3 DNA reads TGTGCCAGCAGTGACTCTAGCTCCTACAATGAGCAGTTCTTC.

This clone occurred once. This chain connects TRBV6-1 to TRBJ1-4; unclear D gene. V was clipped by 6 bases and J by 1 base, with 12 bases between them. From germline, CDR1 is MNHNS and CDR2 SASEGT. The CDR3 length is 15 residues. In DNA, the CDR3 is TGTGCCAGCAGGATAGAGGGCCTAACTAATGAAAAACTGTTTTTT. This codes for CASRIEGLTNEKLFF.

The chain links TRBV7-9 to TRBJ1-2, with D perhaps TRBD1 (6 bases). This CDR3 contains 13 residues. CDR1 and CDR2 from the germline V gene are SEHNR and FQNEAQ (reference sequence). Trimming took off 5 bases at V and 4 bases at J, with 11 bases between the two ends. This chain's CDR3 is CASSIGGAYGYTF. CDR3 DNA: TGTGCCAGCAGCATAGGGGGAGCCTATGGCTACACCTTC.

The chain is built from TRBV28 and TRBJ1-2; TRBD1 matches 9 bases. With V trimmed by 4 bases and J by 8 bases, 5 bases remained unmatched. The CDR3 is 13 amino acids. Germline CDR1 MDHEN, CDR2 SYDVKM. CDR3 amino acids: CASSSTGGGGYTF. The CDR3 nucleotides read TGTGCCAGCAGTTCCACAGGGGGCGGAGGCTACACCTTC.

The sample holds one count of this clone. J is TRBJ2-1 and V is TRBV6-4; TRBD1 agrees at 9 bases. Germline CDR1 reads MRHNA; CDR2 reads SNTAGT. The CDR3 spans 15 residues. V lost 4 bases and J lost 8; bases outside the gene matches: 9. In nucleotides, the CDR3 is TGTGCCAGCAGTGGGGGGACAGGGACCTCGGATGAGCAGTTCTTC. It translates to CASSGGTGTSDEQFF.

CDR3: CASGSGTGNEQFF. The CDR3 DNA sequence: TGTGCCAGCGGCTCCGGGACAGGGAATGAGCAGTTCTTC. The V and J genes are TRBV2 and TRBJ2-1; 9 bases match TRBD1. This CDR3 contains 13 residues. Germline V gives CDR1 SNHLY, CDR2 FYNNEI. The J segment lost 7 bases and the V segment lost 8 bases, leaving 6 bases of the junction unmatched. Drawing the rest from reference TRBV2 and TRBJ2-1, the complete variable domain is EPEVTQTPSHQVTQMGQEVILRCVPISNHLYFYWYRQILGQKVEFLVSFYNNEISEKSEIFDDQFSVERPDGSNFTLKIRSTKLEDSAMYFCASGSGTGNEQFFGPGTRLTVL.

The CDR3 spells CASSVTSGRGSTDTQYF. CDR3 DNA sequence: TGTGCCAGCAGCGTGACTAGCGGGAGGGGAAGCACAGATACGCAGTATTTT. V usage is TRBV9 and J usage is TRBJ2-3; TRBD2 aligns across 14 bases. The CDR3 extends over 17 amino acids. Per the germline V gene, CDR1 is SGDLS and CDR2 is YYNGEE. Trimming removed 2 bases from V and 0 bases from J; junction bases left unmatched: 2.

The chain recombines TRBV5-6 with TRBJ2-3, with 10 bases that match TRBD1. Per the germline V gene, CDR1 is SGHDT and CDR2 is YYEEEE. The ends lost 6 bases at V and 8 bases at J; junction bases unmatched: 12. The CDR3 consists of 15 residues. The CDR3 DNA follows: TGTGCCAGCACCTCATCGGACAGGGGGAGGGGTACGCAGTATTTT. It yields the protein CASTSSDRGRGTQYF.

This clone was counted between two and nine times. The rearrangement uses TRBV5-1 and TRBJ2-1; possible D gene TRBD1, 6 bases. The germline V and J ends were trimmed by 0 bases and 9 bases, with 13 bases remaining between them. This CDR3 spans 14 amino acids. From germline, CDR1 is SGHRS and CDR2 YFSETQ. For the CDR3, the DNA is TGCGCCAGCAGCTTGGACATTGGACAGCCTGAGCAGTTCTTC. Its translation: CASSLDIGQPEQFF.

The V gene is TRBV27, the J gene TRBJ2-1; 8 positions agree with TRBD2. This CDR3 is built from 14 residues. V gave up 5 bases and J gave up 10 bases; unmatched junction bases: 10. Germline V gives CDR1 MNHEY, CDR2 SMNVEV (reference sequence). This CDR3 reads CASSQGTRPHEQFF. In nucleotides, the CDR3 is TGTGCCAGCAGTCAAGGGACTAGACCACACGAGCAGTTCTTC.

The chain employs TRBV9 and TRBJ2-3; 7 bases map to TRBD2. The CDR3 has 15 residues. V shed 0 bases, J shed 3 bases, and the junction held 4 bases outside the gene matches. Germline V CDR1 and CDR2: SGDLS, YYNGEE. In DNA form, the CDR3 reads TGTGCCAGCAGCGTAGGTGGGGGGGAAACAGATACGCAGTATTTT. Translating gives CASSVGGGETDTQYF.

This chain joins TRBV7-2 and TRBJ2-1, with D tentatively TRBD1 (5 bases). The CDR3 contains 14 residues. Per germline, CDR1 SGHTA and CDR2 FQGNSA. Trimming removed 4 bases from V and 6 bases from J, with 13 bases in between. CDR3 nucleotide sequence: TGTGCCAGCAGCTCCGACAGCCCGTTCAATGAGCAGTTCTTC. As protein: CASSSDSPFNEQFF.

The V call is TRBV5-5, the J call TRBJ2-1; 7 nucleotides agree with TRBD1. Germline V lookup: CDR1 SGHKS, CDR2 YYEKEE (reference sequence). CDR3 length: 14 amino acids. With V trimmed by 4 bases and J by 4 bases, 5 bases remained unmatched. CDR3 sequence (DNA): TGTGCCAGCAGCACGGGGACAGTTTACAATGAGCAGTTCTTC. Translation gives CASSTGTVYNEQFF.

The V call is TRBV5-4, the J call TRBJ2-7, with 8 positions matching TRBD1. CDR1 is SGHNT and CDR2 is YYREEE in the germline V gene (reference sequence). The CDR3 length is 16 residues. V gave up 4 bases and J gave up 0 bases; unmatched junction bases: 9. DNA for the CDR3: TGTGCCAGCAGCAAGGACCCCGGGACAGGCTCCTACGAGCAGTACTTC. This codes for CASSKDPGTGSYEQYF.

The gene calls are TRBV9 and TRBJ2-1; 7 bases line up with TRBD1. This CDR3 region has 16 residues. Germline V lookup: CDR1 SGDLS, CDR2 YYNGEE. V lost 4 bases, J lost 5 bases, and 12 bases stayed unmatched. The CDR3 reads CASSLSEGGSDNEQFF. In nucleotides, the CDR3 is TGTGCCAGCAGCCTCTCAGAAGGGGGCTCGGACAATGAGCAGTTCTTC.

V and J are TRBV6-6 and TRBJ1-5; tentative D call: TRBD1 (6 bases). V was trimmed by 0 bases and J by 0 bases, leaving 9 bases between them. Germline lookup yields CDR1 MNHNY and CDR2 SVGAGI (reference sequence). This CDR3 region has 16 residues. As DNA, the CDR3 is TGTGCCAGCAGTTACTCGAGGGGGTATAGCAATCAGCCCCAGCATTTT. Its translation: CASSYSRGYSNQPQHF.

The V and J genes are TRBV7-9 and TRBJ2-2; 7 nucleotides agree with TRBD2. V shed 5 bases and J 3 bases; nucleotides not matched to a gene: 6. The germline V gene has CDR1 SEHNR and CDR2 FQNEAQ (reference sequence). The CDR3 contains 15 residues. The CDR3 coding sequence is TGTGCCAGCAGCCAACCGGGACTATACACCGGGGAGCTGTTTTTT. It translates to CASSQPGLYTGELFF.

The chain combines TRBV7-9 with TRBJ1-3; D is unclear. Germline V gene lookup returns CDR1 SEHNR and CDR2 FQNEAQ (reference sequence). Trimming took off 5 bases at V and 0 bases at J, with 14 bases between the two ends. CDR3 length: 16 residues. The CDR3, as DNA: TGTGCCAGCAGCCCCAGGAGGACCCACTCTGGAAACACCATATATTTT. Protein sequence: CASSPRRTHSGNTIYF.

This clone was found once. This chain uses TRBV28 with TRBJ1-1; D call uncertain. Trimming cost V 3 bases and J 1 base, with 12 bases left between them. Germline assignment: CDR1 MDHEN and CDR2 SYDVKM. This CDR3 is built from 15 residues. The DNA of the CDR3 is TGTGCCAGCAGTTTTTCCTACGGGAGGAACACTGAAGCTTTCTTT. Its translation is CASSFSYGRNTEAFF.

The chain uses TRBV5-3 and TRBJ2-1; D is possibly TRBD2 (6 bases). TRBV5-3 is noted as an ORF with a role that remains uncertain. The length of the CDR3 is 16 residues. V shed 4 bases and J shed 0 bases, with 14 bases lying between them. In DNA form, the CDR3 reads TGTGCCAGAAGCCGGTCCGGGAGAGGCTCCTACAATGAGCAGTTCTTC. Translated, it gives CARSRSGRGSYNEQFF.